A single sample gave rise to the 14 T cell receptor beta chains below, sequenced in a study of human T cells and chemical hapten exposure. Time point here: pre-sensitization, week 0. Treatment described: therapeutic diphenylcyclopropenone sensitization with weekly scalp DPC. TCRdb analysed the RACE reads with MiXCR anew, one entry per CDR3 protein. This repertoire shows 99,000 or so distinct CDR3 sequences, 10% to 14% found once; its top ten account for 2.5% to 4%. The starting material was whole blood, obtained in connection with sensitization to the hapten diphenylcyclopropenone (DPC). The source of these receptors is a woman aged 60-70 years with alopecia areata. Some clones in this sample may be carry-over from other donors' samples.

Remarks on this clonotype: This is likely a read error, given that the CDR3 carries no conserved phenylalanine or tryptophan at its end. The chain joins TRBV11-2 to TRBJ1-1; D is possibly TRBD1 (6 bases). This CDR3 contains 16 residues. The germline CDR1 and CDR2 sequences are SGHAT and FQNNGV. Trimming took 5 bases from V and 6 from J, leaving 22 bases between them. CDR3 nucleotides: TGTGCCAGCAGCACGACCTACGGGGGGCTTAGACCTGAAGCTTTCCTT. Its protein product is CASSTTYGGLRPEAFL.

This clonotype was observed at least ten times. The chain uses TRBV5-1 and TRBJ1-1; no definite D call. Between the trimmed V and J ends, which lost 4 bases and 1 base, there was a span of 11 bases. This CDR3 is 14 amino acids long. Germline V gene sequence: CDR1 SGHRS, CDR2 YFSETQ. CDR3 sequence (DNA): TGCGCCAGCAGCAGGCAAGTTGGGAACACTGAAGCTTTCTTT. Its protein product is CASSRQVGNTEAFF.

This clonotype has at least ten counts. The CDR3 is CAISALGQGDSNQPQHF. The CDR3 DNA is TGTGCCATCAGTGCGCTTGGACAGGGGGACAGCAATCAGCCCCAGCATTTT. The rearrangement links TRBV10-3 to TRBJ1-5, with 10 bases fitting TRBD1. The germline gives CDR1 ENHRY, CDR2 SYGVKD. J was trimmed by 1 base and V by 4 bases; bases with no gene match: 7. The CDR3 runs to 17 residues.

The V gene is TRBV5-1, the J gene TRBJ2-3; 8 positions agree with TRBD2. Germline CDR1 and CDR2: SGHRS and YFSETQ. The V gene end was trimmed by 5 bases and the J gene end by 0 bases; junction bases not matched to a gene: 5. The CDR3 has 15 amino acids. CDR3 residues: CASSQSGGSTDTQYF. CDR3 DNA: TGCGCCAGCAGTCAGAGCGGGGGAAGCACAGATACGCAGTATTTT.

The table lists this clonotype with many counts. The chain couples TRBV15 to TRBJ1-2, with 9 bases lining up with TRBD1. CDR1 is LNHNV and CDR2 is YYDKDF in the germline V gene (reference sequence). The V and J ends lost 0 bases and 8 bases, in that order; junction bases with no gene match: 4. The CDR3 covers 14 residues. The CDR3 region is CATSRDYRGQGYTF. In DNA form, the CDR3 reads TGTGCCACCAGCAGAGATTACAGGGGGCAAGGCTACACCTTC.

This clonotype came up many times. The CDR3 bases are TGTGCCAGCAGCTTAGGTGCAGGGGTCACTGAAGCTTTCTTT. Protein sequence: CASSLGAGVTEAFF. This chain connects TRBV11-2 to TRBJ1-1; tentatively, D is TRBD1 (6 bases). Trimming cost V 1 base and J 4 bases, with 10 bases left between them. The CDR3 spans 14 residues. Germline V CDR1 and CDR2: SGHAT, FQNNGV.

The rearrangement links TRBV29-1 to TRBJ2-5, with D maybe TRBD2 (5 bases). Germline CDR1 and CDR2: SQVTM and ANQGSEA. The CDR3 is 13 residues long. Trimming pared 7 bases from V and 4 bases from J, leaving 16 bases between. CDR3 residues: CSAEIREGETQYF. Here the CDR3 DNA reads TGCAGCGCGGAGATACGGGAAGGAGAGACCCAGTACTTC.

This clonotype was seen only a few times. V gene TRBV5-5 combines with J gene TRBJ2-5; the D is unclear. The CDR3 runs 16 residues. V shed 0 bases and J shed 3 bases, with 15 bases lying between them. Germline loops: CDR1 SGHKS, CDR2 YYEKEE (reference sequence). The CDR3 nucleotides are TGTGCCAGCAGCTTGGCCCCCATCGGTACGAAAGAGACCCAGTACTTC. Translation gives CASSLAPIGTKETQYF. The full variable domain, completed using reference TRBV5-5 and TRBJ2-5, is DAGVTQSPTHLIKTRGQQVTLRCSPISGHKSVSWYQQVLGQGPQFIFQYYEKEERGRGNFPDRFSARQFPNYSSELNVNALLLGDSALYLCASSLAPIGTKETQYFGPGTRLLVL.

Many counts were recorded for this clonotype. The chain is built from TRBV7-2 and TRBJ1-2; D gene unclear. The CDR3 consists of 14 residues. With 2 bases removed from V and 7 bases from J, the gap between germline ends came to 14 bases. Germline V CDR1 and CDR2: SGHTA, FQGNSA. CDR3 region: CASSLITRPLGYTF. CDR3 nucleotides: TGTGCCAGCAGCTTAATCACCAGGCCCCTTGGCTACACCTTC.

This clonotype was found many times. This rearrangement joins TRBV12-5 to TRBJ1-1; a possible D gene is TRBD1 (5 bases). The CDR3 consists of 14 residues. Trimming stripped 6 bases from V and 1 base from J, with 12 bases between. Per germline, CDR1 LGHNT and CDR2 FRNRAP. The CDR3 here is CASGSGHQNTEAFF. CDR3 coding DNA: TGTGCTAGTGGCTCAGGACACCAGAACACTGAAGCTTTCTTT. Full variable domain (rest looked up from reference TRBV12-5 and TRBJ1-1): DARVTQTPRHKVTEMGQEVTMRCQPILGHNTVFWYRQTMMQGLELLAYFRNRAPLDDSGMPKDRFSAEMPDATLATLKIQPSEPRDSAVYFCASGSGHQNTEAFFGQGTRLTVV.

In the case of this clonotype: Possible read error: a much larger clone is one base away. The chain recombines TRBV11-2 with TRBJ1-1; D is unresolved. The CDR3 is 13 residues long. The V gene's germline CDR1 is SGHAT and CDR2 FQNNGV. V was shortened by 4 bases and J by 6 bases, with 12 bases between the two germline ends. CDR3 DNA: TGTGCCAGCAGCTCTCCGTCTGTCCCTGAAGCTTTCTTT. Translation: CASSSPSVPEAFF. The variable domain in full, with the rest retrieved from reference TRBV11-2 and TRBJ1-1, is EAGVAQSPRYKIIEKRQSVAFWCNPISGHATLYWYQQILGQGPKLLIQFQNNGVVDDSQLPKDRFSAERLKGVDSTLKIQPAKLEDSAVYLCASSSPSVPEAFFGQGTRLTVV.

A few counts support this clonotype. The chain combines TRBV20-1 with TRBJ1-1; weak D call: TRBD1 (5 bases). CDR1 is DFQATT, CDR2 SNEGSKA, per germline (reference sequence). V lost 5 bases and J 6 bases, leaving 10 bases between the germline ends. The CDR3 length is 11 residues. The CDR3 DNA is TGCAGTGCTGGGGGAGGGGCTGAAGCTTTCTTT. Its translation: CSAGGGAEAFF.

The table lists this clonotype with many counts. The CDR3 region has the DNA TGCAGTGCTAGAGATGCAGGGGGTCCGAATACGCAGTATTTT. This gives the protein CSARDAGGPNTQYF. This chain uses TRBV20-1 with TRBJ2-3; TRBD1 matches 7 bases. From germline, CDR1 is DFQATT and CDR2 SNEGSKA (reference sequence). The CDR3 consists of 14 residues. V trimming: 0 bases; J trimming: 7 bases; junction bases outside the gene matches: 7.

The chain carries TRBV2 and TRBJ1-2; possible D gene TRBD1, 5 bases. The germline CDR1 and CDR2 sequences are SNHLY and FYNNEI. This CDR3 spans 16 amino acids. V dropped 1 base and J dropped 2 bases, with 14 bases sitting between them. The CDR3 is CASSEEGARQNYGYTF. CDR3 in DNA: TGTGCCAGCAGTGAAGAAGGGGCGAGACAGAACTATGGCTACACCTTC.